What follows are 11 T cell receptor beta chains derived from one specimen sequenced in a study of blood T cells in healthy people across ages. Next came a second PCR, run for about 7 to 12 cycles, which used a sample-barcoded 5' primer along with a J-beta primer mix. TCRdb processed the 5' RACE reads anew with MiXCR; each CDR3 protein has one entry. There are fewer than 700,000 distinct CDR3 sequences in the sample; about 43% occur only once, and 25% to 35% lies in the top ten. Sequencing used blood. The receptors were sampled from a man older than 75 in good health.

This clonotype came up a few times. The V and J genes are TRBV4-1 and TRBJ2-1; D gene uncertain. V was clipped by 1 base and J by 6 bases, with 7 bases between them. Per germline, CDR1 MGHRA and CDR2 YSYEKL. There are 13 residues in the CDR3. CDR3 sequence reads: CASSQGQINEQFF. The DNA of the CDR3 is TGCGCCAGCAGCCAAGGTCAGATCAATGAGCAGTTCTTC.

This clonotype has just a few counts. The chain joins TRBV27 to TRBJ1-4; D is ambiguous. Trimming shortened V by 2 bases and J by 7 bases, and 8 bases separated the two germline ends. Germline-derived CDR1 and CDR2 are MNHEY and SMNVEV (reference sequence). The CDR3 loop spans 13 amino acids. DNA for the CDR3: TGTGCCAGCAGTTTAATCGGGTCTGAAAAACTGTTTTTT. As protein: CASSLIGSEKLFF.

This clonotype was found a few times. J is TRBJ2-1 and V is TRBV11-2; unclear D gene. In germline, CDR1 is SGHAT, CDR2 FQNNGV. Trimming removed 2 bases at V and 10 bases at J, with 12 bases between. The CDR3 runs 13 residues. The CDR3 reads CASSLNAAVEQFF. The CDR3 DNA sequence: TGTGCCAGCAGCTTAAACGCGGCAGTAGAGCAGTTCTTC.

This clonotype was counted only a few times. V is TRBV28 and J is TRBJ1-2; maybe TRBD1 (5 bases). V was shortened by 8 bases and J by 0 bases, with 13 bases between the two germline ends. Germline CDR1 is MDHEN and CDR2 is SYDVKM. The length of the CDR3 is 14 residues. In DNA, the CDR3 is TGTGCCAGCTTCAACGTGGGGGCTAACTATGGCTACACCTTC. It is translated as CASFNVGANYGYTF.

The chain recombines TRBV6-5 with TRBJ2-7; 8 bases match TRBD1. The CDR3 has 14 residues. V trimming: 4 bases; J trimming: 6 bases; junction bases outside the gene matches: 8. Germline V lookup: CDR1 MNHEY, CDR2 SVGAGI. The CDR3 region is CASSLQGATLEQYF. DNA for the CDR3: TGTGCCAGCAGTTTGCAGGGGGCAACCCTCGAGCAGTACTTC.

This sequence joins TRBV27 and TRBJ2-3; TRBD2 agrees at 12 bases. J gave up 1 base and V 3 bases, and 2 bases lay outside the gene matches. CDR1 is MNHEY, CDR2 SMNVEV, per germline (reference sequence). This CDR3 contains 16 residues. DNA of the CDR3: TGTGCCAGCAGTTTTCGGACTAGCGGGGGCACAGATACGCAGTATTTT. Amino acid sequence: CASSFRTSGGTDTQYF.

The chain couples TRBV18 to TRBJ2-1, with D hard to call. Per the germline V gene, CDR1 is KGHSH and CDR2 is LQKENI. V was pared by 3 bases and J by 0 bases, with 9 bases between. The CDR3 spans 15 residues. The CDR3 here is CASSPETLSYNEQFF. CDR3 DNA sequence: TGTGCCAGCTCACCCGAAACTCTCTCCTACAATGAGCAGTTCTTC.

This clonotype has a single count. The rearrangement links TRBV15 to TRBJ2-7, with TRBD1 matching 8 bases. Unmatched junction bases numbered 10, after V lost 1 base and J lost 2 bases. This CDR3 comprises 17 residues. The V gene's germline CDR1 is LNHNV and CDR2 YYDKDF (reference sequence). CDR3 sequence: CATSRGARTGTPYEQYF. CDR3 nucleotide sequence: TGTGCCACCAGCAGAGGGGCTCGGACAGGGACCCCCTACGAGCAGTACTTC.

This chain uses TRBV7-2 with TRBJ1-5, with D tentatively TRBD1 (5 bases). The germline gives CDR1 SGHTA, CDR2 FQGNSA. The CDR3 has 14 residues. Trimming took 2 bases from V and 2 from J, leaving 7 bases between them. CDR3: CASSLKGGNQPQHF. The DNA of the CDR3 is TGTGCCAGCAGCTTAAAAGGGGGCAATCAGCCCCAGCATTTT.

This sequence joins TRBV6-2 or TRBV6-3 and TRBJ2-4; maybe TRBD1 (6 bases). CDR3 size: 12 residues. V was clipped by 7 bases and J by 9 bases, with 13 bases between them. The germline gives CDR1 MNHEY, CDR2 SVGEGT. The CDR3, as DNA: TGTGCCAGCACCCAGGGGTTTTCCATTCAGTACTTC. The encoded protein is CASTQGFSIQYF.

A note on this clonotype: A much larger clone lies a single base off, so this may be a read error. The CDR3 loop reads CASSYPEFQYF. Here the CDR3 DNA reads TGTGCCAGCAGTTACCCGGAGTTCCAGTACTTC. The chain is built from TRBV6-5 and TRBJ2-5; D unresolved. Trimming left V 2 bases short and J 10 bases short, with 8 bases between. Germline lookup yields CDR1 MNHEY and CDR2 SVGAGI. The CDR3 contains 11 residues.